This TCR beta chain was sequenced for a study of T cell changes during pregnancy in multiple sclerosis. Germline V gene sequence: CDR1 SGHDT, CDR2 YYEEEE. The CDR3 extends over 16 amino acids. Data came from immunoSEQ multiplex PCR; TCRdb stores just in-frame clones and leaves some out. This table has about 97,000 clones, 90% appearing once. This chain uses TRBV5-6 with TRBJ2-1; TRBD2 aligns across 8 bases. Sequences were derived from peripheral blood, sampled in the second trimester of pregnancy. The sequence derives from a female donor in good health, enrolled as a control in a pregnancy study. DNA for the CDR3: TGTGCAGCAGGCGGGGGGATCCTGGGGGCCCACAATGAGCAGTTCTTC. Amino acids: CAAGGGILGAHNEQFF.